Listed here is a single T cell receptor (beta chain). There are many counts of this clone. Its antigen is unknown. The input lacks base qualities; no much larger clone sits a single base away. TCRbeta CDR3 regions were amplified from genomic DNA using the immunoSEQ Assay, a bias-controlled multiplex PCR. The source study handled its data this way. The number of nucleated cells in each sample was estimated from the amplification of reference gene primers within the assay. To quantify the absolute abundance of each unique TCRbeta CDR3 rearrangement, sequence reads were collapsed and filtered. For each sample, productive Simpson clonality was calculated by taking the square root of Simpson's diversity index across productive rearrangements. TCRdb's version of the immuneACCESS table is confined to in-frame rearrangements and falls short of the full clone set. An unresolved V gene accounts for under half of the shortfall where checked; the remainder is of unknown origin. V and J calls and clone size are given by that table; D and trimming were obtained from the DNA. The table for this sample lists about 230,000 clones; 84% of them were counted only once. The ten top clones hold under 1.5% of the sample.

These data belong to a study of blood T cell repertoires in COVID-19 (dated by TCRdb to 2020 to 2021). Regarding the study in general: Samples covering the acute and convalescent phases of COVID-19 were provided by collaborators in the United States, Italy and Spain. The prospective study material was composed of cDNA or gDNA derived from T cells, B-cell-depleted T cells, or PBMCs. The dataset comprised deeply sampled blood TCRbeta repertoires from subjects exposed to, actively infected with, or recovered from COVID-19. A freely available public database, intended as a resource for researchers studying the immune response to SARS-CoV-2, is where the repertoires were released. The samples were drawn from the first 160 participants of the ongoing ImmuneRACE study and from some 1,300 subjects provided by 6 global collaborators. A de-identified subject ID, COVID-19 status, age in years and sex were almost always included in the sample metadata. Where available, HLA class I and class II types were obtained from metadata supplied by the sample provider rather than from assay-based typing. General conclusions and limits of the study: The quantity of clinical and demographic metadata differed by source and by participant and was supplied without curation.

Another Seattle source contributed samples from volunteer blood donors who had recovered from COVID-19. The collaborating institutions used their own protocols to collect whole blood in K2EDTA tubes. Collaborator samples were shipped for TCRbeta analysis as frozen whole blood, isolated PBMCs, or DNA extracted from either sample type. Trimming takes 5 bases off V and 8 bases off J; junction bases not matched to a gene: 16. Sequences SGHTA (CDR1) and FQGTGA (CDR2) are obtained from the germline V gene. The cysteine opens and the phenylalanine closes a CDR3 of 17 amino acids. Left in the record is the CDR3 DNA by itself, 51 bases read in frame from the first base.

The chain employs TRBV7-3 and TRBJ2-1, and TRBD2 matches 9 of the central bases. The source material was peripheral blood. The source of this sequence is a woman aged 35 to 49 who had recovered from COVID-19. The DNA reads TGTGCCAGCAGCCCCGCCGGGTTGCGGGGGGGCGAGTATGAGCAGTTCTTC. Its protein is CASSPAGLRGGEYEQFF.